Shown below are 10 T cell receptor beta chains from a single sample sequenced in a study of T cell responses to AZD1222 COVID-19 vaccine. Libraries were prepared by immunoSEQ multiplex PCR; TCRdb keeps only in-frame clonotypes and omits some of them. The sample lists approximately 120,000 clones; about 89% were seen once. The sample here was peripheral blood, taken 28 days after the second AZD1222 dose. These receptors came from an adult who received the AZD1222 COVID-19 vaccine.

The V call is TRBV30, the J call TRBJ1-1; D ambiguous. Germline CDR1 reads GTSNPN; CDR2 reads SVGIG (reference sequence). The CDR3 runs 13 residues. Trimming left V 2 bases short and J 1 base short, with 8 bases between. CDR3 residues: CAWSPFGNTEAFF. The DNA for the CDR3 is TGTGCCTGGAGTCCATTTGGGAACACTGAAGCTTTCTTT.

V gene TRBV5-1 combines with J gene TRBJ2-1, with 9 positions matching TRBD1. The V gene end was trimmed by 4 bases and the J gene end by 6 bases; junction bases not matched to a gene: 8. This CDR3 region has 15 residues. The germline V gene encodes CDR1 SGHRS and CDR2 YFSETQ. CDR3 nucleotides: TGCGCCAGCAGCGTGGGACAGGGCACCTTCAATGAGCAGTTCTTC. Its translation: CASSVGQGTFNEQFF.

For the CDR3, the DNA is TGTGCCAGCAGCCCTAGCGGGGGGACTGAAGCTTTCTTT. It yields the protein CASSPSGGTEAFF. This chain connects TRBV7-8 to TRBJ1-1; D may be TRBD1 (5 bases). Trimming pared 5 bases from V and 5 bases from J, leaving 12 bases between. CDR3 length equals 13 residues. Germline lookup yields CDR1 SGHVS and CDR2 FQNEAQ.

This sequence joins TRBV7-6 and TRBJ2-3; 9 positions agree with TRBD1. The junction had 2 bases not matched to a gene; V was cut back by 2 bases and J by 2 bases. The germline V gene encodes CDR1 SGHVS and CDR2 FNYEAQ. This CDR3 has 15 residues. CDR3 protein: CASSLRDRVTDTQYF. The CDR3 DNA sequence: TGTGCCAGCAGCTTACGGGACAGGGTCACAGATACGCAGTATTTT.

The V and J genes are TRBV29-1 and TRBJ1-2, with 7 bases identical to TRBD1. The CDR3 has 14 amino acids. With V trimmed by 3 bases and J by 5 bases, 9 bases remained unmatched. Germline CDR1 SQVTM, CDR2 ANQGSEA. In DNA, the CDR3 is TGCAGCGTTGAGGGGACAGAACTTTCGTATGGCTACACCTTC. Translation: CSVEGTELSYGYTF.

V usage is TRBV18 and J usage is TRBJ2-3; possible D gene TRBD2, 7 bases. There are 14 residues in the CDR3. Germline V CDR1 and CDR2: KGHSH, LQKENI. V was shortened by 5 bases and J by 4 bases, with 13 bases between the two germline ends. DNA for the CDR3: TGTGCCAGCTCATTAGGGGGGGCCGCAGATACGCAGTATTTT. As protein: CASSLGGAADTQYF.

The genes are TRBV27 and TRBJ2-1; 10 nucleotides align to TRBD2. Germline lookup yields CDR1 MNHEY and CDR2 SMNVEV (reference sequence). The V gene end was trimmed by 5 bases and the J gene end by 4 bases; junction bases not matched to a gene: 5. The CDR3 has 15 residues. CDR3 DNA: TGTGCCAGCAGTCAAACTAGCGGGGCGTACAATGAGCAGTTCTTC. Translated, it gives CASSQTSGAYNEQFF.

This clone occurred a few times. The chain employs TRBV5-1 and TRBJ1-3, with D possibly TRBD1 on 6 matching bases. V was shortened by 6 bases and J by 4 bases, with 11 bases between the two germline ends. Germline loops: CDR1 SGHRS, CDR2 YFSETQ. The CDR3 length is 13 residues. CDR3 sequence reads: CASKRTDGNTIYF. CDR3 sequence (DNA): TGCGCCAGCAAAAGGACAGACGGAAACACCATATATTTT.

The chain uses TRBV3-1 (or the pseudogene TRBV3-2) and TRBJ2-1; 10 nucleotides match TRBD2. V was pared by 9 bases and J by 4 bases, with 3 bases of the junction left unmatched. This CDR3 has 13 residues. Germline lookup yields CDR1 LGHDT and CDR2 YNNKEL (reference sequence). CDR3 protein: CASQRGGYNEQFF. In DNA, the CDR3 is TGTGCCAGTCAGCGGGGGGGATACAATGAGCAGTTCTTC.

J is TRBJ1-2 and V is TRBV5-4; D call uncertain. Germline-derived CDR1 and CDR2 are SGHNT and YYREEE (reference sequence). Deletions cut 3 bases from V and 2 bases from J, with 8 bases between. This CDR3 has 13 amino acids. CDR3 sequence (DNA): TGTGCCAGCAGCTCGGGAGCAAACTATGGCTACACCTTC. Its translation is CASSSGANYGYTF.